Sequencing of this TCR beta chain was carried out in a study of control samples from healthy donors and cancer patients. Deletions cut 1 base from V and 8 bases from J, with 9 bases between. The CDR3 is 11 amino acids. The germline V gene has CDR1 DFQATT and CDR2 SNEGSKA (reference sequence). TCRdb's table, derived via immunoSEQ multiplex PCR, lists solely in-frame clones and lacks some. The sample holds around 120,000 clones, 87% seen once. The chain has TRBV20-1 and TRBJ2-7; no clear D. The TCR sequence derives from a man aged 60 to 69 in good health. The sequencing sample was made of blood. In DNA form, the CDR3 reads TGCAGTGCTAGAGGACCTGGACAGCAGTACTTC. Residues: CSARGPGQQYF.